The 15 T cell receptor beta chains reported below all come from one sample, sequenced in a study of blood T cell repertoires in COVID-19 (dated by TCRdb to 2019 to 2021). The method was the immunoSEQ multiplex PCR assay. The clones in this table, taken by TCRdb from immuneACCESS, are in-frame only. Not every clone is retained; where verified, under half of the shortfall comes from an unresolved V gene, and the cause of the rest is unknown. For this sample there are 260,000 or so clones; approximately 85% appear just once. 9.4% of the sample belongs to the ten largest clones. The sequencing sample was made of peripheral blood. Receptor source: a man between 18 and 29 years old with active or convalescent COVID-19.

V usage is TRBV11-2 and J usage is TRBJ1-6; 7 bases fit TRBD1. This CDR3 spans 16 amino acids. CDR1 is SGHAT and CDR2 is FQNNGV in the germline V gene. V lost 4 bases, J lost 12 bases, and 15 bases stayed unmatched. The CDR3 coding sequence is TGTGCCAGCAGCTACTTGGGACGGGACAGTGCACAACCCCTCCACTTT. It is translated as CASSYLGRDSAQPLHF. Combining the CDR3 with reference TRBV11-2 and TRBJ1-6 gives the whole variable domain EAGVAQSPRYKIIEKRQSVAFWCNPISGHATLYWYQQILGQGPKLLIQFQNNGVVDDSQLPKDRFSAERLKGVDSTLKIQPAKLEDSAVYLCASSYLGRDSAQPLHFGNGTRLTVT.

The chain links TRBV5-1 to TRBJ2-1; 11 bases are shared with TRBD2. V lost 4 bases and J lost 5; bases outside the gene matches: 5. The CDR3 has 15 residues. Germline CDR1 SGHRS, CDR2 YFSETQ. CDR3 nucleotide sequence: TGCGCCAGCAGCAGACTAGCGGGGAGCAACAATGAGCAGTTCTTC. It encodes CASSRLAGSNNEQFF.

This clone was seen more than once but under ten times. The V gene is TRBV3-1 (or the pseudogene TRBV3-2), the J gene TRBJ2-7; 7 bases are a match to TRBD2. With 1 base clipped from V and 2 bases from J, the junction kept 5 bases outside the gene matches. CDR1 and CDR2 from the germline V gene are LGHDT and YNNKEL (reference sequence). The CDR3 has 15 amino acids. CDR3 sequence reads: CASSQAGGSPYEQYF. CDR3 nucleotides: TGTGCCAGCAGCCAAGCCGGGGGGTCCCCCTACGAGCAGTACTTC.

The CDR3 DNA reads as TGTGCCAGCAGCCGGACTCGGGGGGGAACAAACTATGGCTACACCTTC. Encoded protein: CASSRTRGGTNYGYTF. This chain connects TRBV14 to TRBJ1-2, with a weak D call TRBD1 (5 bases). The germline V gene encodes CDR1 SGHDN and CDR2 FVKESK. V lost 4 bases and J 2 bases, leaving 17 bases between the germline ends. The CDR3 has 16 amino acids.

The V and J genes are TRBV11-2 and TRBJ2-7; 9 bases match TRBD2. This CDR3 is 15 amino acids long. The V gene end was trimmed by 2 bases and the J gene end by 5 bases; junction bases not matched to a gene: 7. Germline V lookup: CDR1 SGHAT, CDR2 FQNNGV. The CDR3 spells CASSLSLAGGNEQYF. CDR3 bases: TGTGCCAGCAGCTTATCTCTTGCGGGGGGGAACGAGCAGTACTTC.

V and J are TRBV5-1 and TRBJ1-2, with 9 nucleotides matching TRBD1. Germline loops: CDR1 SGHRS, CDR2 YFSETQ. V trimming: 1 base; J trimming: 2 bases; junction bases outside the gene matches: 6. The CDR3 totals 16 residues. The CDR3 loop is CASSLTGGSGNYGYTF. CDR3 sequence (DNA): TGCGCCAGCAGCTTGACAGGGGGCTCAGGAAACTATGGCTACACCTTC.

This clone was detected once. CDR3 sequence (DNA): TGTGCCAGCAGCCCAGGTCAGGGGGAGACCCAGTACTTC. Amino acids: CASSPGQGETQYF. The chain links TRBV21-1 to TRBJ2-5; the table's D call, TRBD1, has no DNA check behind it. TRBV21-1 is recorded as a pseudogene. The CDR3 contains 13 residues.

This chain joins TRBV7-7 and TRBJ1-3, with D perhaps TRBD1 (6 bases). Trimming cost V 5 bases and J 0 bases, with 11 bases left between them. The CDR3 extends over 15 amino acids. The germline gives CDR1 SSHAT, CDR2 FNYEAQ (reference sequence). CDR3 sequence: CASSPGGSSGNTIYF. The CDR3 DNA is TGTGCCAGCAGCCCGGGGGGCAGCTCTGGAAACACCATATATTTT. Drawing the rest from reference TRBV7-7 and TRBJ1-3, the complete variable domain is GAGVSQSPRYKVTKRGQDVTLRCDPISSHATLYWYQQALGQGPEFLTYFNYEAQPDKSGLPSDRFSAERPEGSISTLTIQRTEQRDSAMYRCASSPGGSSGNTIYFGEGSWLTVV.

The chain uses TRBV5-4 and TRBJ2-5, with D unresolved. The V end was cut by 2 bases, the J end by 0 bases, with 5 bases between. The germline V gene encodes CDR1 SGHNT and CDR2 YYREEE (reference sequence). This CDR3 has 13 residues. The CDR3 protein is CASSFVDQETQYF. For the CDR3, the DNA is TGTGCCAGCAGCTTTGTCGACCAAGAGACCCAGTACTTC.

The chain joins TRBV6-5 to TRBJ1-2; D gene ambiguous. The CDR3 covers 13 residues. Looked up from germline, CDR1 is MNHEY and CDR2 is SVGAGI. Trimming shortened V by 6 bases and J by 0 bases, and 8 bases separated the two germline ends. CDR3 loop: CASRSPANYGYTF. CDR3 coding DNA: TGTGCCAGCAGATCTCCCGCTAACTATGGCTACACCTTC.

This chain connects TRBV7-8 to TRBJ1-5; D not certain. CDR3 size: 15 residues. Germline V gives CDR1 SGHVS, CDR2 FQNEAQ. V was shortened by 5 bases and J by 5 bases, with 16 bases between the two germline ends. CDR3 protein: CASSDQMGSDQPQHF. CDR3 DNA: TGTGCCAGCAGCGATCAAATGGGGAGCGATCAGCCCCAGCATTTT.

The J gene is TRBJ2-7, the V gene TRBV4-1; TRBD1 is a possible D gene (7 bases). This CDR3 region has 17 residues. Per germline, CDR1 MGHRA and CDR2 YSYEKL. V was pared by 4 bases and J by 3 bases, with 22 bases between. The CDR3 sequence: CASSRSPQGGSDYEQYF. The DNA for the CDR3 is TGCGCCAGCAGCCGAAGCCCGCAGGGGGGCAGTGACTACGAGCAGTACTTC.

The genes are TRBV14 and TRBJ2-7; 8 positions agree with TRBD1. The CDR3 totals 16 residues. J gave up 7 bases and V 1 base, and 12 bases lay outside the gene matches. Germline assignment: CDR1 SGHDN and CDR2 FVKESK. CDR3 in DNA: TGTGCCAGCAGCCAAGGTGGTTTGACAGGGGAGTGGGAGCAGTACTTC. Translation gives CASSQGGLTGEWEQYF. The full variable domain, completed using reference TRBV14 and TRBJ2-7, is EAGVTQFPSHSVIEKGQTVTLRCDPISGHDNLYWYRRVMGKEIKFLLHFVKESKQDESGMPNNRFLAERTGGTYSTLKVQPAELEDSGVYFCASSQGGLTGEWEQYFGPGTRLTVT.

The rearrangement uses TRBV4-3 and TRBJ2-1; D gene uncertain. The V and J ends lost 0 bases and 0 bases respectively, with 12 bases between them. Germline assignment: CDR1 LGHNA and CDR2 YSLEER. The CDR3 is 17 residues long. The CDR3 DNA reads TGCGCCAGCAGCCAAGAGCCCACTTCACCCTCCTACAATGAGCAGTTCTTC. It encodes CASSQEPTSPSYNEQFF.

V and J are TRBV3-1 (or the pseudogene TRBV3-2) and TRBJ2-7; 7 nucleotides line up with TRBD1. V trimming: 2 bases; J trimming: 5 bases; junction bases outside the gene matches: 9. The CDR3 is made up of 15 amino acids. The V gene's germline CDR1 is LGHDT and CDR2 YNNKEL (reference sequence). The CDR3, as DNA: TGTGCCAGCAGCCAATCCGACAGGGACGGCGACGAGCAGTACTTC. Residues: CASSQSDRDGDEQYF.